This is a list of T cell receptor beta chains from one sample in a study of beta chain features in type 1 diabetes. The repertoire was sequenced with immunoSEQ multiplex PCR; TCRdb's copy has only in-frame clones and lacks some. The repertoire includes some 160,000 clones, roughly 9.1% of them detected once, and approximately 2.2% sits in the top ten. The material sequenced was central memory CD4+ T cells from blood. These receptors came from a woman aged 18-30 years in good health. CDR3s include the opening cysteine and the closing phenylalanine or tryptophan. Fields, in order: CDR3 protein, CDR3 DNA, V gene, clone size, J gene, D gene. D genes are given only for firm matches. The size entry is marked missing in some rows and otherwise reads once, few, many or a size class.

CDR3aa: CASRRGQGGYEQYF
CDR3nt: TGCGCCAGCAGGCGTGGACAGGGAGGCTACGAGCAGTACTTC
v_gene: TRBV23-1
abundance: few
j_gene: TRBJ2-7
d_gene: TRBD1

CDR3aa: CASSVQSFGETQYF
CDR3nt: TGTGCCAGCAGCGTGCAAAGCTTCGGAGAGACCCAGTACTTC
v_gene: TRBV9
abundance: .
j_gene: TRBJ2-5
d_gene: .

CDR3aa: CASSQGDGSSYNEQFF
CDR3nt: TGTGCCAGCAGCCAAGGTGACGGGAGCTCCTACAATGAGCAGTTCTTC
v_gene: TRBV4-2
abundance: .
j_gene: TRBJ2-1
d_gene: .

CDR3aa: CASSAGTSDETQYF
CDR3nt: TGTGCCAGCAGCGCCGGGACTAGCGATGAGACCCAGTACTTC
v_gene: TRBV9
abundance: .
j_gene: TRBJ2-5
d_gene: TRBD2

CDR3aa: CASSQDRNTEAFF
CDR3nt: TGTGCCAGCAGTCAAGACAGGAACACTGAAGCTTTCTTT
v_gene: TRBV5-4
abundance: few
j_gene: TRBJ1-1
d_gene: .

CDR3aa: CASSFLTGQGAEAFF
CDR3nt: TGTGCCAGCAGCTTCTTAACGGGACAGGGAGCTGAAGCTTTCTTT
v_gene: TRBV7-9
abundance: few
j_gene: TRBJ1-1
d_gene: TRBD1

CDR3aa: CATSRDYRQGGEKLFF
CDR3nt: TGTGCCACCAGCAGAGATTATAGACAGGGCGGTGAAAAACTGTTTTTT
v_gene: TRBV15
abundance: .
j_gene: TRBJ1-4
d_gene: TRBD1

CDR3aa: CASSRPAGGRETQYF
CDR3nt: TGTGCCAGCAGCAGACCAGCGGGAGGGAGGGAGACCCAGTACTTC
v_gene: TRBV10-3
abundance: .
j_gene: TRBJ2-5
d_gene: TRBD2

CDR3aa: CASSRDRVQETQYF
CDR3nt: TGTGCCAGCAGCCGGGACAGGGTACAAGAGACCCAGTACTTC
v_gene: TRBV5-4
abundance: few
j_gene: TRBJ2-5
d_gene: TRBD1

CDR3aa: CASSQELARGTDTQYF
CDR3nt: TGCGCCAGCAGCCAAGAGCTAGCCCGAGGGACAGATACGCAGTATTTT
v_gene: TRBV4-1
abundance: few
j_gene: TRBJ2-3
d_gene: .

CDR3aa: CASRSGQGWAYTF
CDR3nt: TGTGCCAGCAGATCCGGACAGGGTTGGGCCTACACCTTC
v_gene: TRBV6-5
abundance: many
j_gene: TRBJ1-2
d_gene: TRBD1

CDR3aa: CASSLGGRAYNEQFF
CDR3nt: TGCGCCAGCAGCTTGGGCGGGAGGGCCTACAATGAGCAGTTCTTC
v_gene: TRBV5-1
abundance: few
j_gene: TRBJ2-1
d_gene: TRBD2

CDR3aa: CASSGSRQSSYEQYF
CDR3nt: TGTGCCAGTAGTGGATCACGACAGAGCTCCTACGAGCAGTACTTC
v_gene: TRBV19
abundance: .
j_gene: TRBJ2-7
d_gene: .

CDR3aa: CASSVGQGPYNEQFF
CDR3nt: TGTGCCAGCAGCGTAGGGCAGGGGCCCTACAATGAGCAGTTCTTC
v_gene: TRBV9
abundance: .
j_gene: TRBJ2-1
d_gene: .

CDR3aa: CSASQGGDEYF
CDR3nt: TGCAGTGCCTCCCAGGGCGGGGATGAGTACTTC
v_gene: TRBV20-1
abundance: .
j_gene: TRBJ2-7
d_gene: .

CDR3aa: CSVDFRASGNTIYF
CDR3nt: TGCAGCGTTGATTTCAGGGCCTCTGGAAACACCATATATTTT
v_gene: TRBV29-1
abundance: .
j_gene: TRBJ1-3
d_gene: .

CDR3aa: CASSFVEVNEKLFF
CDR3nt: TGTGCCAGCTCATTCGTGGAGGTTAATGAAAAACTGTTTTTT
v_gene: TRBV18
abundance: few
j_gene: TRBJ1-4
d_gene: .

CDR3aa: CASSIHPGRGNNEQFF
CDR3nt: TGTGCCAGTAGTATCCACCCGGGGAGGGGAAACAATGAGCAGTTCTTC
v_gene: TRBV19
abundance: few
j_gene: TRBJ2-1
d_gene: TRBD2

CDR3aa: CASCSRAIEAGELFF
CDR3nt: TGTGCCAGCTGTAGCAGGGCAATTGAGGCCGGGGAGCTGTTTTTT
v_gene: TRBV27
abundance: many
j_gene: TRBJ2-2
d_gene: .

CDR3aa: CAWASGQSSGNTIYF
CDR3nt: TGTGCCTGGGCGAGCGGACAGAGCTCTGGAAACACCATATATTTT
v_gene: TRBV30
abundance: few
j_gene: TRBJ1-3
d_gene: .

CDR3aa: CAWSVGGGGNYGYTF
CDR3nt: TGTGCCTGGAGTGTAGGTGGCGGAGGTAACTATGGCTACACCTTC
v_gene: TRBV30
abundance: .
j_gene: TRBJ1-2
d_gene: .

CDR3aa: CASSSSGFNNSPLHF
CDR3nt: TGTGCCAGCAGCTCCTCGGGTTTCAATAATTCACCCCTCCACTTT
v_gene: TRBV7-3
abundance: few
j_gene: TRBJ1-6
d_gene: .

CDR3aa: CASSLQGSRTEAFF
CDR3nt: TGTGCCAGCAGTTTACAGGGGAGTCGCACTGAAGCTTTCTTT
v_gene: TRBV6-5
abundance: few
j_gene: TRBJ1-1
d_gene: TRBD1

CDR3aa: CASSLTALNTEAFF
CDR3nt: TGTGCCAGCAGCTTGACAGCTTTGAACACTGAAGCTTTCTTT
v_gene: TRBV7-9
abundance: .
j_gene: TRBJ1-1
d_gene: .

CDR3aa: CASSLTADRSYEQYF
CDR3nt: TGTGCCAGCAGCTTAACGGCGGACAGGTCATACGAGCAGTACTTC
v_gene: TRBV7-2
abundance: few
j_gene: TRBJ2-7
d_gene: TRBD1

CDR3aa: CASSLTSTDTQYF
CDR3nt: TGTGCCAGCAGCTTAACTAGCACAGATACGCAGTATTTT
v_gene: TRBV5-6
abundance: .
j_gene: TRBJ2-3
d_gene: .

CDR3aa: CASSSLAGGGTDTQYF
CDR3nt: TGTGCCAGCAGCTCCTTAGCGGGGGGAGGCACAGATACGCAGTATTTT
v_gene: TRBV11-2
abundance: .
j_gene: TRBJ2-3
d_gene: TRBD2

CDR3aa: CASSLQGENTEAFF
CDR3nt: TGCGCCAGCAGCCTTCAGGGGGAGAACACTGAAGCTTTCTTT
v_gene: TRBV4-1
abundance: .
j_gene: TRBJ1-1
d_gene: TRBD1

CDR3aa: CASRPSGRYNEQFF
CDR3nt: TGTGCCAGCCGCCCCTCGGGGAGATACAATGAGCAGTTCTTC
v_gene: TRBV2
abundance: .
j_gene: TRBJ2-1
d_gene: .

CDR3aa: CSVRGAGRYGYTF
CDR3nt: TGCAGCGTTCGTGGTGCGGGGAGGTATGGCTACACCTTC
v_gene: TRBV29-1
abundance: few
j_gene: TRBJ1-2
d_gene: .

CDR3aa: CSVLGTANYGYTF
CDR3nt: TGCAGCGTGCTCGGGACAGCCAACTATGGCTACACCTTC
v_gene: TRBV29-1
abundance: few
j_gene: TRBJ1-2
d_gene: TRBD1

CDR3aa: CASSFDSVGGELFF
CDR3nt: TGTGCCAGCAGCTTCGACTCAGTAGGCGGGGAGCTGTTTTTT
v_gene: TRBV7-9
abundance: .
j_gene: TRBJ2-2
d_gene: .

CDR3aa: CSVRWAANTEAFF
CDR3nt: TGCAGCGTGCGATGGGCCGCGAACACTGAAGCTTTCTTT
v_gene: TRBV29-1
abundance: few
j_gene: TRBJ1-1
d_gene: .

CDR3aa: CASSFTSGSTDTQYF
CDR3nt: TGTGCCAGCAGCTTTACTAGCGGCAGCACAGATACGCAGTATTTT
v_gene: TRBV7-2
abundance: few
j_gene: TRBJ2-3
d_gene: TRBD2

CDR3aa: CASSFRDTQETQYF
CDR3nt: TGTGCCAGCAGCTTCCGCGACACCCAAGAGACCCAGTACTTC
v_gene: TRBV11-2
abundance: .
j_gene: TRBJ2-5
d_gene: .

CDR3aa: CASSSGQGANTEAFF
CDR3nt: TGTGCCAGCAGCTCTGGACAGGGGGCGAACACTGAAGCTTTCTTT
v_gene: TRBV13
abundance: .
j_gene: TRBJ1-1
d_gene: TRBD1

CDR3aa: CASSSGTGTDTQYF
CDR3nt: TGTGCCAGCAGCTCCGGGACAGGGACAGATACGCAGTATTTT
v_gene: TRBV7-3
abundance: .
j_gene: TRBJ2-3
d_gene: TRBD1

CDR3aa: CASSRMSRGSEKLFF
CDR3nt: TGTGCCAGCAGTCGAATGTCTAGGGGGAGTGAAAAACTGTTTTTT
v_gene: TRBV6-5
abundance: few
j_gene: TRBJ1-4
d_gene: .

CDR3aa: CASSMTSGRSGEQFF
CDR3nt: TGTGCCAGTAGTATGACTAGCGGGAGAAGCGGTGAGCAGTTCTTC
v_gene: TRBV19
abundance: few
j_gene: TRBJ2-1
d_gene: TRBD2

CDR3aa: CASSSGLYNEQFF
CDR3nt: TGTGCCAGCAGCTCAGGGCTATACAATGAGCAGTTCTTC
v_gene: TRBV7-9
abundance: few
j_gene: TRBJ2-1
d_gene: .

CDR3aa: CASRRGRGENIQYF
CDR3nt: TGTGCCAGCAGGAGGGGGAGAGGCGAAAACATTCAGTACTTC
v_gene: TRBV6-1
abundance: .
j_gene: TRBJ2-4
d_gene: .

CDR3aa: CASSDMGRRPLHF
CDR3nt: TGTGCCAGCAGTGACATGGGGAGGCGACCCCTCCACTTT
v_gene: TRBV2
abundance: .
j_gene: TRBJ1-6
d_gene: .

CDR3aa: CASSRQTDGYTF
CDR3nt: TGCGCCAGCAGCAGGCAGACAGACGGCTACACCTTC
v_gene: TRBV5-1
abundance: .
j_gene: TRBJ1-2
d_gene: .